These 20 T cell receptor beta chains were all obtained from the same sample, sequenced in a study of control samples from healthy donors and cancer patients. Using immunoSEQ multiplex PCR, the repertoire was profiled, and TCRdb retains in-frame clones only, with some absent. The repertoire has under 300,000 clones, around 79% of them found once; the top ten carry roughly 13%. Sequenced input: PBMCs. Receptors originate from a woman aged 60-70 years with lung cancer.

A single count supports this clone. CDR3 loop: CASSLGGRELYGYTF. In DNA, the CDR3 is TGTGCCAGCAGCTTAGGGGGCAGGGAACTGTATGGCTACACCTTC. This sequence joins TRBV7-2 and TRBJ1-2; D may be TRBD1 (5 bases). The length of the CDR3 is 15 residues. Germline-derived CDR1 and CDR2 are SGHTA and FQGNSA. V was cut by 1 base and J by 5 bases, with 14 bases left in between.

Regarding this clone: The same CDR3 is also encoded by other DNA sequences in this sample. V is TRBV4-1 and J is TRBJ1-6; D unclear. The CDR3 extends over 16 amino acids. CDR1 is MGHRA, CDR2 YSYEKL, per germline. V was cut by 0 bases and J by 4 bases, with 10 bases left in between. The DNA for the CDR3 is TGCGCCAGCAGCCAAGATGAAGGCAATTATAATTCACCCCTCCACTTT. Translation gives CASSQDEGNYNSPLHF.

The CDR3 region is CASSLDSRPSQPQHF. The CDR3 DNA follows: TGCGCCAGCAGCTTGGATAGCAGGCCTAGCCAGCCCCAGCATTTT. The chain recombines TRBV5-1 with TRBJ1-5; D unclear. V lost 0 bases and J lost 7, with 14 bases in between. There are 15 residues in the CDR3. Germline CDR1 is SGHRS and CDR2 is YFSETQ. The complete variable domain, with remaining parts taken from reference TRBV5-1 and TRBJ1-5, reads KAGVTQTPRYLIKTRGQQVTLSCSPISGHRSVSWYQQTPGQGLQFLFEYFSETQRNKGNFPGRFSGRQFSNSRSEMNVSTLELGDSALYLCASSLDSRPSQPQHFGDGTRLSIL.

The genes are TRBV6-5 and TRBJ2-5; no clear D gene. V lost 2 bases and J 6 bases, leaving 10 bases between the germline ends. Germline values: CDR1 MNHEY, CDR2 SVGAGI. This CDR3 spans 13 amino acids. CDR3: CASSYAPAKTQYF. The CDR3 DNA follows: TGTGCCAGCAGTTACGCGCCGGCAAAGACCCAGTACTTC.

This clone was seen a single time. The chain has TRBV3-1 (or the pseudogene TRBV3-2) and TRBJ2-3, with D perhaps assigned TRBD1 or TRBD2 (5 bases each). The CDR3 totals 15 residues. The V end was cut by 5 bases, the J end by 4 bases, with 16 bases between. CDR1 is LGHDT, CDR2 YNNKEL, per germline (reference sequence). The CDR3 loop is CASSAGTSRADTQYF. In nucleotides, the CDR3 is TGTGCCAGCAGCGCCGGGACCTCGAGGGCAGATACGCAGTATTTT.

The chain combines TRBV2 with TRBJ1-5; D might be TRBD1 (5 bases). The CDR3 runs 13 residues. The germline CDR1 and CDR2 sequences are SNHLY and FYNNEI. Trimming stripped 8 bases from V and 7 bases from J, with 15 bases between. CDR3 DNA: TGTGCCAGCGGGGACCAAGAAGGCCAGCCCCAGCATTTT. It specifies CASGDQEGQPQHF. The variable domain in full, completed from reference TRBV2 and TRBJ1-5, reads EPEVTQTPSHQVTQMGQEVILRCVPISNHLYFYWYRQILGQKVEFLVSFYNNEISEKSEIFDDQFSVERPDGSNFTLKIRSTKLEDSAMYFCASGDQEGQPQHFGDGTRLSIL.

In DNA, the CDR3 is TGTGCCATCCTTATCTTTCGGGGTAAGACTAATGAAAAACTGTTTTTT. Protein: CAILIFRGKTNEKLFF. The chain recombines TRBV7-9 with TRBJ1-4; no definite D call. Germline CDR1 and CDR2: SEHNR and FQNEAQ (reference sequence). CDR3 size: 16 residues. V lost 10 bases and J 2 bases, leaving 20 bases between the germline ends.

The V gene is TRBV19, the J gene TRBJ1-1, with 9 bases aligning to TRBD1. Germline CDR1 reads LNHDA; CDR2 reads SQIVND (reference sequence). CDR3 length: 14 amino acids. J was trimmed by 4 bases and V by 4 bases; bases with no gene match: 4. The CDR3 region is CASSSSQGATEAFF. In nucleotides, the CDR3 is TGTGCCAGTAGTAGCTCACAGGGGGCCACTGAAGCTTTCTTT.

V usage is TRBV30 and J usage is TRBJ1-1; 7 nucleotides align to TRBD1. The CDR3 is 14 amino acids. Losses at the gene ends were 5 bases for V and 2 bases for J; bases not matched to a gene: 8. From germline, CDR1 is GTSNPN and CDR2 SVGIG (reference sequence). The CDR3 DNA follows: TGTGCCTGGCGGTCCCGAGGGGGCAACACTGAAGCTTTCTTT. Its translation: CAWRSRGGNTEAFF.

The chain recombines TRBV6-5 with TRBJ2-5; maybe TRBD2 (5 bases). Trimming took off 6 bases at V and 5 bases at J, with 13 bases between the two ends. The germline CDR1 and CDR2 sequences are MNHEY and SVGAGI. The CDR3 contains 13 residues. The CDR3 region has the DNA TGTGCCAGCAGGCTCGGACTTCCGGAGACCCAGTACTTC. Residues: CASRLGLPETQYF.

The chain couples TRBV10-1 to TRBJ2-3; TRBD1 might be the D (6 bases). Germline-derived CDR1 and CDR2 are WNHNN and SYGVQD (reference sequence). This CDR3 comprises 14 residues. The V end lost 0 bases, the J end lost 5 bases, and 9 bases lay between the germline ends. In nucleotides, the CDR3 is TGCGCCAGCAGTGAGTCAAGGGGGAAAGATACGCAGTATTTT. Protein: CASSESRGKDTQYF.

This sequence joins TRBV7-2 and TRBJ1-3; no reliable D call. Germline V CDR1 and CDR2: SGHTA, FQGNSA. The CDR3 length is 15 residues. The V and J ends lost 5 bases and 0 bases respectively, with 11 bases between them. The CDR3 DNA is TGTGCCAGCAGCGCCTCATCCTACTCTGGAAACACCATATATTTT. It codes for CASSASSYSGNTIYF.

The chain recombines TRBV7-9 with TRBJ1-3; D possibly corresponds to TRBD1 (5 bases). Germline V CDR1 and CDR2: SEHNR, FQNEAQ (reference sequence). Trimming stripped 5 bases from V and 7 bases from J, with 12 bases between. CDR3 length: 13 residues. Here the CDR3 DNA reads TGTGCCAGCAGCCCCAGACGGGGGAACACCATATATTTT. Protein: CASSPRRGNTIYF. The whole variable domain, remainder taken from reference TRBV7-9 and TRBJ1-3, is DTGVSQNPRHKITKRGQNVTFRCDPISEHNRLYWYRQTLGQGPEFLTYFQNEAQLEKSRLLSDRFSAERPKGSFSTLEIQRTEQGDSAMYLCASSPRRGNTIYFGEGSWLTVV.

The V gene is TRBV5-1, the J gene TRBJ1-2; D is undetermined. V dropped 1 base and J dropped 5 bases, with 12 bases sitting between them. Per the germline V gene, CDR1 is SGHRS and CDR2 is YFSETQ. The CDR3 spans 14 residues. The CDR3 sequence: CASSLWEKAYGYTF. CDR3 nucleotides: TGCGCCAGCAGCTTGTGGGAGAAGGCTTATGGCTACACCTTC.

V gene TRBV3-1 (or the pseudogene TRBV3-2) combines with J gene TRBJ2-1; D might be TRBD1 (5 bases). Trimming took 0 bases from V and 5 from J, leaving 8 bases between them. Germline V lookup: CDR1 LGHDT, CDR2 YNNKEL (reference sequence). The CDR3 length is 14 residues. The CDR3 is CASSQEDKHNEQFF. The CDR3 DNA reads TGTGCCAGCAGCCAAGAGGACAAACACAATGAGCAGTTCTTC.

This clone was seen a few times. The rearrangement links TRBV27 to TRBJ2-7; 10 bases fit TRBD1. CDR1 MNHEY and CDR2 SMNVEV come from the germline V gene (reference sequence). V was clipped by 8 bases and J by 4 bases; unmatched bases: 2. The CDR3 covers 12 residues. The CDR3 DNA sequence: TGTGCCAGCTGGGACAGGGGATACGAGCAGTACTTC. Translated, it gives CASWDRGYEQYF.

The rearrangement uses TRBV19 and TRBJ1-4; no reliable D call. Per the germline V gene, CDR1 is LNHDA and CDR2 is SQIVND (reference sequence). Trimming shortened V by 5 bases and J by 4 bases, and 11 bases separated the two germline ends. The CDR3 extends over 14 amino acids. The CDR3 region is CASSQAPVNEKLFF. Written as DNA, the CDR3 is TGTGCCAGTAGTCAAGCACCGGTTAATGAAAAACTGTTTTTT.

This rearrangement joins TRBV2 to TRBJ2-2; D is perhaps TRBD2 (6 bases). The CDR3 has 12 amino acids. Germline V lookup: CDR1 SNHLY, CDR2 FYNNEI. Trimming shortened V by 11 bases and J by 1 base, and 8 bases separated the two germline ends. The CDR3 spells CAGGVNTGELFF. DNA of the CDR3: TGTGCCGGAGGGGTGAACACCGGGGAGCTGTTTTTT.

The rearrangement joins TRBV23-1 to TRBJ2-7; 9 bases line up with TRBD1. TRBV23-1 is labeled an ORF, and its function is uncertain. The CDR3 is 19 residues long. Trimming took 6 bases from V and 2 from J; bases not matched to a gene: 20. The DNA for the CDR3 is TGCGCCAGCAGGTACAGGGGGCGAGGTAGCCGACCCTTCGCCTACGAGCAGTACTTC. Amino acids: CASRYRGRGSRPFAYEQYF.

The CDR3 spells CASGDRSIYGYTF. The CDR3 region has the DNA TGTGCCAGTGGGGACAGAAGCATCTATGGCTACACCTTC. The chain uses TRBV19 and TRBJ1-2; TRBD1 agrees at 7 bases. Per germline, CDR1 LNHDA and CDR2 SQIVND (reference sequence). CDR3 length: 13 residues. J lost 4 bases, V lost 8 bases, and 7 bases had no gene match.